A selection of T cell receptor beta chains follows, all from one sample in a study of Ad26.COV2.S vaccination and SARS-CoV-2 variants. Data came from immunoSEQ multiplex PCR; TCRdb stores just in-frame clones and leaves some out. The sample carries about 420,000 clones, over 75% recorded once. Sample: peripheral blood, taken in a trial of Ad26.COV2.S vaccine versus placebo. The receptors shown here come from a person aged 18-60 years who received the Ad26.COV2.S COVID-19 vaccine or a placebo. CDR3s include the opening cysteine and the closing phenylalanine or tryptophan. D genes are given only for firm matches. Only part of the rows carry a size: once, few, many, or a class if the clone is expanded.

v_call	clone_size	j_call	d_call	cdr3_aa	cdr3_nt
TRBV3-1/TRBV3-2	.	TRBJ2-5	.	CASSRRGTLPGETQYF	TGTGCCAGCAGCCGACGTGGGACCCTCCCGGGAGAGACCCAGTACTTC
TRBV19	.	TRBJ1-1	.	CASRSGTEAFF	TGTGCCAGTAGGTCAGGCACTGAAGCTTTCTTT
TRBV7-9	.	TRBJ1-1	TRBD1	CASSSTGASEAFF	TGTGCCAGCAGCTCAACAGGGGCGAGTGAAGCTTTCTTT
TRBV29-1	.	TRBJ2-1	.	CSFGRRPVGPETFNEQFF	TGCAGCTTCGGTCGCCGGCCGGTTGGGCCTGAGACTTTCAATGAGCAGTTCTTC
TRBV29-1	.	TRBJ2-7	.	CSVAGTLYEQYF	TGCAGCGTTGCAGGGACCCTCTACGAGCAGTACTTC
TRBV4-2	once	TRBJ2-2	TRBD2	CASSQDRGVTGELFF	TGTGCCAGCAGCCAAGATCGGGGGGTCACCGGGGAGCTGTTTTTT
TRBV25-1	.	TRBJ1-1	.	CASSALEDTEAFF	TGTGCCAGCAGTGCCCTCGAAGACACTGAAGCTTTCTTT
TRBV19	.	TRBJ2-1	TRBD2	CASNPSGIRNEQFF	TGTGCCAGTAACCCTAGCGGAATACGAAATGAGCAGTTCTTC
TRBV7-6	.	TRBJ2-1	TRBD2	CASSLEAGMATEQFF	TGTGCCAGCAGCTTAGAAGCGGGGATGGCCACTGAGCAGTTCTTC
TRBV10-3	.	TRBJ1-1	.	CAISERPNTEAFF	TGTGCCATCAGTGAAAGACCAAACACTGAAGCTTTCTTT
TRBV30	.	TRBJ1-5	.	CAWSAGQEGQPQHF	TGTGCCTGGAGTGCCGGGCAGGAGGGTCAGCCCCAGCATTTT
TRBV11-3	.	TRBJ2-1	.	CASSLEQVSYNEQFF	TGTGCCAGCAGCTTAGAACAGGTTTCCTACAATGAGCAGTTCTTC
TRBV9	.	TRBJ2-5	.	CASSVGAQGLSQYF	TGTGCCAGCAGCGTAGGGGCCCAAGGTTTGTCCCAGTACTTC
TRBV5-1	once	TRBJ2-3	TRBD2	CASSLEVAGRSDTQYF	TGCGCCAGCAGCTTGGAGGTAGCGGGGAGGTCAGATACGCAGTATTTT
TRBV7-8	.	TRBJ2-5	TRBD1	CASSLVRGGRETQYF	TGTGCCAGCAGCTTAGTAAGAGGGGGCAGGGAGACCCAGTACTTC
TRBV4-3	.	TRBJ2-5	TRBD2	CASSPASGGTQYF	TGCGCCAGCAGCCCGGCTAGCGGGGGAACCCAGTACTTC
TRBV4-1	.	TRBJ2-5	.	CASRGAGETQYF	TGCGCCAGCCGCGGAGCCGGAGAGACCCAGTACTTC
TRBV20-1	.	TRBJ2-5	TRBD1	CSASPGQGRSETQYF	TGCAGTGCTAGTCCAGGACAGGGGAGGTCAGAGACCCAGTACTTC
TRBV27	.	TRBJ2-2	TRBD2	CASSFSAGELTGELFF	TGTGCCAGCAGTTTCTCAGCGGGGGAGTTGACCGGGGAGCTGTTTTTT
TRBV6-6	once	TRBJ1-5	.	CASSTGTPNQPQHF	TGTGCCAGCAGTACAGGGACACCTAATCAGCCCCAGCATTTT
TRBV5-8	.	TRBJ1-5	.	CASSKLRRVGNQPQHF	TGTGCCAGCAGCAAGTTAAGGAGAGTTGGCAATCAGCCCCAGCATTTT
TRBV4-3	.	TRBJ2-2	.	CASSQDTRQGTTGELFF	TGCGCCAGCAGCCAAGATACTCGGCAGGGGACCACCGGGGAGCTGTTTTTT
TRBV23-1	.	TRBJ1-4	.	CASSLLGGKNEKLFF	TGCGCCAGCAGTCTCCTAGGAGGGAAAAATGAAAAACTGTTTTTT
TRBV7-2	.	TRBJ2-5	TRBD2	CASSPPGRGRGGQETQYF	TGTGCCAGCAGCCCTCCAGGGCGCGGGCGGGGGGGTCAAGAGACCCAGTACTTC
TRBV11-2	.	TRBJ2-2	.	CASYIGGLNTGELFF	TGTGCCAGCTATATAGGGGGGCTCAACACCGGGGAGCTGTTTTTT
TRBV5-6	once	TRBJ1-4	TRBD1	CASSSRTGTGLWTNEKLFF	TGTGCCAGCAGCTCACGAACCGGGACAGGACTTTGGACTAATGAAAAACTGTTTTTT
TRBV28	.	TRBJ1-2	.	CASNTLWGSNYGYTF	TGTGCCAGCAACACCCTCTGGGGTTCTAACTATGGCTACACCTTC
TRBV5-6	.	TRBJ2-5	.	CASSLGQTNQETQYF	TGTGCCAGCAGCCTCGGACAGACTAACCAAGAGACCCAGTACTTC
TRBV5-6	.	TRBJ2-7	.	CASSSPAHGEQYF	TGTGCCAGCAGCTCCCCCGCCCATGGCGAGCAGTACTTC
TRBV7-8	.	TRBJ2-2	.	CASSLYWNTGELFF	TGTGCCAGCAGCTTGTACTGGAACACCGGGGAGCTGTTTTTT
TRBV7-9	.	TRBJ2-1	.	CATGGTDNEQFF	TGTGCCACTGGGGGCACCGACAATGAGCAGTTCTTC
TRBV4-1	.	TRBJ2-7	TRBD2	CATRARGGQDEQYF	TGCGCCACCCGGGCCCGGGGGGGCCAGGACGAGCAGTACTTC
TRBV4-1	.	TRBJ2-2	TRBD1	CASSQEPGGYTGELFF	TGCGCCAGCAGCCAAGAACCAGGGGGATATACCGGGGAGCTGTTTTTT
TRBV6-2/TRBV6-3	once	TRBJ1-2	.	CASSLLRTEYGYTF	TGTGCCAGCAGTCTCCTTAGGACAGAGTATGGCTACACCTTC
TRBV6-2/TRBV6-3	once	TRBJ2-4	.	CASSYGQTYIQYF	TGTGCCAGCAGTTACGGACAAACGTACATTCAGTACTTC
TRBV5-1	.	TRBJ1-1	.	CASSSAAGRNTEAFF	TGCGCCAGCAGCTCAGCGGCAGGGAGGAACACTGAAGCTTTCTTT
TRBV18	.	TRBJ2-2	.	CASSATGELFF	TGTGCCAGCTCCGCAACCGGGGAGCTGTTTTTT